The T cell receptor beta chain under discussion was sequenced for a study of glioma-infiltrating T cells. General study findings and limits: Gliomas, especially low-grade, showed above-expected tissue-blood divergence; non-neoplastic patients showed below. Only very few CDR3 sequences appeared in both tissue and blood.

TCR alpha and beta CDR3 regions were amplified from RNA using iRepertoire nested multiplex PCR. Tissue mRNA or PBMC total RNA, 100-400 ng, went into one-step reverse transcription and amplification. TCRdb re-called the multiplex PCR reads through MiXCR, storing one row per CDR3 protein. The table includes over 130,000 distinct CDR3 sequences, 39% detected once. This clonotype appeared many times. Its antigen is unknown. V lost 6 bases to trimming and J lost 7 bases; unmatched junction nucleotides: 8. The CDR3 has 14 residues. Germline V gene data show CDR1 as MNHNS and CDR2 as SASEGT. This TCR came from a human donor with low-grade glioma or glioblastoma, undergoing nonglioma brain surgery, or in good health (not recorded which). This chain links TRBV6-1 with TRBJ2-1, with 8 bases that match TRBD2. The sample was glioma tissue, nonneoplastic brain tissue, or PBMCs (not recorded which). DNA for the CDR3: TGTGCCAGCAGCTTTAGCGGGGTCTTTAATGAGCAGTTCTTC. As protein: CASSFSGVFNEQFF.